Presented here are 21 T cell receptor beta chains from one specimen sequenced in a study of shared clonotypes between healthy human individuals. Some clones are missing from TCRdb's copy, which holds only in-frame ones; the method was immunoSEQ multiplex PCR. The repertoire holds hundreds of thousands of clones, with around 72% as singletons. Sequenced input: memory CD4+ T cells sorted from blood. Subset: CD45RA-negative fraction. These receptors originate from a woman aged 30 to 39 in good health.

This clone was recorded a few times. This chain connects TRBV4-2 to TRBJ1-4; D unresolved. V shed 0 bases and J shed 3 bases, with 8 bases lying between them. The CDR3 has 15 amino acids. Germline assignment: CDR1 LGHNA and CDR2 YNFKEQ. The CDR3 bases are TGTGCCAGCAGCCAAGATGGTCTAGCTAATGAAAAACTGTTTTTT. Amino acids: CASSQDGLANEKLFF.

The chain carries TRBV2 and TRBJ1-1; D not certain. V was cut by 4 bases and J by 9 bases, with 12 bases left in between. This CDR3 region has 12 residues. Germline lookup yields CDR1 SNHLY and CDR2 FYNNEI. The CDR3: CASSGDGAKAFF. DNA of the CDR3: TGTGCCAGCAGTGGAGACGGCGCTAAAGCTTTCTTT.

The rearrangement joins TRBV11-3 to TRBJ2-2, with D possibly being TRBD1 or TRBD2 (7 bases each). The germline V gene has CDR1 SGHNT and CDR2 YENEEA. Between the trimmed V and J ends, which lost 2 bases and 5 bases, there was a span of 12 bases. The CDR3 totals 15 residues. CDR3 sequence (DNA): TGTGCCAGCAGCTTACGCCAGGGGGGGACCGGGGAGCTGTTTTTT. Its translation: CASSLRQGGTGELFF.

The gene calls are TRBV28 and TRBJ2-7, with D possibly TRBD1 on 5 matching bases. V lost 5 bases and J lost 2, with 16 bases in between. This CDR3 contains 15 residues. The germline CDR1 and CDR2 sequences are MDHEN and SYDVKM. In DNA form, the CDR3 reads TGTGCCAGCAGTGCCTCCCTGGACAACCCCTACGAGCAGTACTTC. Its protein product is CASSASLDNPYEQYF.

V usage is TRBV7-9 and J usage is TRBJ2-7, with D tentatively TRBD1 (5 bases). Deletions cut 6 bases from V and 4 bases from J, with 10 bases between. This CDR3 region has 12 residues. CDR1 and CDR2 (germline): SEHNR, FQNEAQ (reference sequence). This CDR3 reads CASRLRDYEQYF. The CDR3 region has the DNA TGTGCCAGCAGGCTCAGGGATTACGAGCAGTACTTC. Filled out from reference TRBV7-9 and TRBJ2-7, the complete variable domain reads DTGVSQNPRHKITKRGQNVTFRCDPISEHNRLYWYRQTLGQGPEFLTYFQNEAQLEKSRLLSDRFSAERPKGSFSTLEIQRTEQGDSAMYLCASRLRDYEQYFGPGTRLTVT.

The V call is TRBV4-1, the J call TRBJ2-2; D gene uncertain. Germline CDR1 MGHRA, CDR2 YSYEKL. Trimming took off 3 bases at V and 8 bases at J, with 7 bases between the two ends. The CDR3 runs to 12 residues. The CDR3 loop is CASSHIYGELFF. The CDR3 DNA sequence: TGCGCCAGCAGCCATATCTATGGGGAGCTGTTTTTT.

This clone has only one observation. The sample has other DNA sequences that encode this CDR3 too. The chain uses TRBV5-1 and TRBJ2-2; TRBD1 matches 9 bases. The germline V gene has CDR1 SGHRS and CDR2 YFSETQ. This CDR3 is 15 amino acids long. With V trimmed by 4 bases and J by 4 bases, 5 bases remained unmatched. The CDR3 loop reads CASSNTGGGTGELFF. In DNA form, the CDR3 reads TGCGCCAGCAGCAATACAGGGGGCGGCACCGGGGAGCTGTTTTTT.

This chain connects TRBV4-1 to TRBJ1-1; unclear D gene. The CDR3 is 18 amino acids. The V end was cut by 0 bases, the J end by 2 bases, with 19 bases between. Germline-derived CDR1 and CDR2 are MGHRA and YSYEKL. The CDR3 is CASSQDIRAAGVNTEAFF. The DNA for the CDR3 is TGCGCCAGCAGCCAAGATATTAGAGCGGCAGGAGTTAACACTGAAGCTTTCTTT.

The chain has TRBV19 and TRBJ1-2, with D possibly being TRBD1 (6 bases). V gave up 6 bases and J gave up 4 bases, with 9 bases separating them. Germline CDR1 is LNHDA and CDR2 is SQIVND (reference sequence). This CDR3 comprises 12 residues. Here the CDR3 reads CASSGGGYGYTF. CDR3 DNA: TGTGCCAGTAGCGGGGGCGGCTATGGCTACACCTTC.

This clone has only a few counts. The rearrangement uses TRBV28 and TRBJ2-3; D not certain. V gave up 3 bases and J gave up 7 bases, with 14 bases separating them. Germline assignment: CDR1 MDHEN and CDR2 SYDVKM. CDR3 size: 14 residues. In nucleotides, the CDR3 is TGTGCCAGCAGTTTTGCAGGCGTGGAGTATACGCAGTATTTT. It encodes CASSFAGVEYTQYF.

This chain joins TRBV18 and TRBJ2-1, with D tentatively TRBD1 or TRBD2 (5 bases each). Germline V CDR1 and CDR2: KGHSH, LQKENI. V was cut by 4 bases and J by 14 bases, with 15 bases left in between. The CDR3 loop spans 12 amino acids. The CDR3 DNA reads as TGTGCCAGCTCACTGGGCAGGGACGTTAAGTTCTTC. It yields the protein CASSLGRDVKFF.

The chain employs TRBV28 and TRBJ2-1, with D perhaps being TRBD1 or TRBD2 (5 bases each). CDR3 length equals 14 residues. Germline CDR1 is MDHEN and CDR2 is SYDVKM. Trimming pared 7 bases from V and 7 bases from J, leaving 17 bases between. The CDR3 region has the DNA TGTGCCAGCACCTGGGGGTTAAAGAGGAATGAGCAGTTCTTC. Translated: CASTWGLKRNEQFF.

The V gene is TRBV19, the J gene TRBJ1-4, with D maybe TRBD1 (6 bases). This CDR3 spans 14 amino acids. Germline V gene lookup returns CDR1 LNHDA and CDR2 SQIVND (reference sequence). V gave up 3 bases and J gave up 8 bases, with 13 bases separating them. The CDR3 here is CASSMGASGEKLFF. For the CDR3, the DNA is TGTGCCAGTAGTATGGGGGCGTCTGGCGAAAAACTGTTTTTT. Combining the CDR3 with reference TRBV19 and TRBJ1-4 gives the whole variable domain DGGITQSPKYLFRKEGQNVTLSCEQNLNHDAMYWYRQDPGQGLRLIYYSQIVNDFQKGDIAEGYSVSREKKESFPLTVTSAQKNPTAFYLCASSMGASGEKLFFGSGTQLSVL.

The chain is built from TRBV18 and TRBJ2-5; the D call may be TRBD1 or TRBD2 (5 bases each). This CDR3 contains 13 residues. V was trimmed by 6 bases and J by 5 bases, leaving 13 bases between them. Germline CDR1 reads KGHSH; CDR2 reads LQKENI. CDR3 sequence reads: CASSPGTAETQYF. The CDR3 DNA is TGTGCCAGCTCCCCCGGGACGGCGGAGACCCAGTACTTC.

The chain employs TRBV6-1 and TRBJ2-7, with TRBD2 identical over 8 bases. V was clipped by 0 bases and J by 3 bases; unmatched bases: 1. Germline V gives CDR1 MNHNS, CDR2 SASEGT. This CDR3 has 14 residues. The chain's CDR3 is CASSEASGIYEQYF. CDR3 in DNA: TGTGCCAGCAGTGAAGCTAGCGGGATCTACGAGCAGTACTTC.

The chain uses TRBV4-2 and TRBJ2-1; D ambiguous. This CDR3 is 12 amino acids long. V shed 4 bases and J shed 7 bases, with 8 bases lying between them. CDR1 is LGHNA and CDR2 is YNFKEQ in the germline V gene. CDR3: CASSRSGNEQFF. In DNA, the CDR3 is TGTGCCAGCAGCCGATCTGGAAATGAGCAGTTCTTC.

In nucleotides, the CDR3 is TGTGCCAGCAGTGGGAGCTATGGCTACACCTTC. Translation: CASSGSYGYTF. The rearrangement joins TRBV27 to TRBJ1-2; D call uncertain. The CDR3 consists of 11 residues. Germline V gives CDR1 MNHEY, CDR2 SMNVEV (reference sequence). V lost 5 bases and J 4 bases, leaving 5 bases between the germline ends.

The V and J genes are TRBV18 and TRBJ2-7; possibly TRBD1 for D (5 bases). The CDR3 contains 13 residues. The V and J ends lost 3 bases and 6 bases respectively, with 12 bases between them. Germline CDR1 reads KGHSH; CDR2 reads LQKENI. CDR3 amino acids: CASSPNDRREQYF. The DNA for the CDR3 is TGTGCCAGCTCACCCAATGACAGACGCGAGCAGTACTTC.

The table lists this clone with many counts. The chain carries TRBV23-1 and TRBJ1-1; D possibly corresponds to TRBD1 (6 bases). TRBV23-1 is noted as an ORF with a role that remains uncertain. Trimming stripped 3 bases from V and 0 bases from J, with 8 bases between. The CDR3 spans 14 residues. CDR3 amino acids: CASSQGGLNTEAFF. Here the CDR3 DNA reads TGCGCCAGCAGTCAGGGGGGGCTGAACACTGAAGCTTTCTTT.

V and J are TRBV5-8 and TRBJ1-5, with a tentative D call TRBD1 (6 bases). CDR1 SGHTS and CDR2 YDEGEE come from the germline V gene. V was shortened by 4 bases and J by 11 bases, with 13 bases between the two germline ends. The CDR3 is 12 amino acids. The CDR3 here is CASSRQGSTQHF. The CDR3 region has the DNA TGTGCCAGCAGCCGGCAGGGGTCGACCCAGCATTTT.

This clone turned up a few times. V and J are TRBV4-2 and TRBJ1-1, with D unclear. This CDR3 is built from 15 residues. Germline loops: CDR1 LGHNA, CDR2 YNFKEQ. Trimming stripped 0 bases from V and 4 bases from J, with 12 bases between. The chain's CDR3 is CASSQEVTGGTEAFF. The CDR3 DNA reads TGTGCCAGCAGCCAAGAGGTGACGGGTGGCACTGAAGCTTTCTTT.